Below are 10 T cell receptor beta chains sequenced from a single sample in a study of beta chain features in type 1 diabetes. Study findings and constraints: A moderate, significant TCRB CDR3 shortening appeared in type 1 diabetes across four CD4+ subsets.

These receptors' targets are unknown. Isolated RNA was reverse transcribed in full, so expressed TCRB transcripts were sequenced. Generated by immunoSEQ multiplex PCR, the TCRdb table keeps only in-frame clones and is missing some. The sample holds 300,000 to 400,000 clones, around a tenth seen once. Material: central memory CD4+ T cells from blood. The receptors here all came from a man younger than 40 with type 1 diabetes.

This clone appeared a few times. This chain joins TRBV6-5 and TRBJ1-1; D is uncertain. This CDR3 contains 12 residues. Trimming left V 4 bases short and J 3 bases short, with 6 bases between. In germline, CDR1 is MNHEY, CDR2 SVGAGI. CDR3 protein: CASSSLYTEAFF. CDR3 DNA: TGTGCCAGCAGTTCCCTGTACACTGAAGCTTTCTTT.

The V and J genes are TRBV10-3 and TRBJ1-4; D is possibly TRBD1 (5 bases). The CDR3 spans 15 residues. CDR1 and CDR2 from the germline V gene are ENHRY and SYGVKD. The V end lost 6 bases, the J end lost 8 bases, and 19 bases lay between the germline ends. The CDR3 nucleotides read TGTGCCATCAGCCCGGACCTCTCGAGGGGCGAAAAACTGTTTTTT. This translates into CAISPDLSRGEKLFF.

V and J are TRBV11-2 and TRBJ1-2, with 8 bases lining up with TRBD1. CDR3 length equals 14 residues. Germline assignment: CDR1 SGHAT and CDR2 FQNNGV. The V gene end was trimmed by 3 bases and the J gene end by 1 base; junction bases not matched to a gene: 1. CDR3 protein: CASSLGQVNYGYTF. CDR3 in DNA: TGTGCCAGCAGCTTGGGACAGGTTAACTATGGCTACACCTTC.

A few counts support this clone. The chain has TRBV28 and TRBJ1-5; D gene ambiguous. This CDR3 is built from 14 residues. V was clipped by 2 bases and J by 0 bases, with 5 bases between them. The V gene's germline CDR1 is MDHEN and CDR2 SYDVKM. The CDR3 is CASSLPYSNQPQHF. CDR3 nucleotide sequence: TGTGCCAGCAGTTTACCATATAGCAATCAGCCCCAGCATTTT.

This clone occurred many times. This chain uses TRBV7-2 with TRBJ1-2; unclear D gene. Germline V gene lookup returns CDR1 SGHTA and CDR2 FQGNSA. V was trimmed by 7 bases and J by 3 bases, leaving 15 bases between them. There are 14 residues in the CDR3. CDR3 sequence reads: CASTKARGDYGYTF. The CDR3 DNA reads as TGTGCCAGCACTAAAGCACGGGGAGACTATGGCTACACCTTC.

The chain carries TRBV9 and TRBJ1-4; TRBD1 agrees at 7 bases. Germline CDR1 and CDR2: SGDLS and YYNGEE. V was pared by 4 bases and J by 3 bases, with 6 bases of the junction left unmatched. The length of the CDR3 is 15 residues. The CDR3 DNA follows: TGTGCCAGCAGCCAGAGGGGACAGTCTAATGAAAAACTGTTTTTT. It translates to CASSQRGQSNEKLFF.

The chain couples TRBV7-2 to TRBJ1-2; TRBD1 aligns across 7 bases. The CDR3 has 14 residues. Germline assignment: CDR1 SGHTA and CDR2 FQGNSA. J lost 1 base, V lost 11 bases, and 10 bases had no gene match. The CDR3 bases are TGTGCCCTCAGGGGGACACAACGTAACTATGGCTACACCTTC. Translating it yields CALRGTQRNYGYTF. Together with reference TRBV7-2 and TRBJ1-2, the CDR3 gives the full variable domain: GAGVSQSPSNKVTEKGKDVELRCDPISGHTALYWYRQSLGQGLEFLIYFQGNSAPDKSGLPSDRFSAERTGGSVSTLTIQRTQQEDSAVYLCALRGTQRNYGYTFGSGTRLTVV.

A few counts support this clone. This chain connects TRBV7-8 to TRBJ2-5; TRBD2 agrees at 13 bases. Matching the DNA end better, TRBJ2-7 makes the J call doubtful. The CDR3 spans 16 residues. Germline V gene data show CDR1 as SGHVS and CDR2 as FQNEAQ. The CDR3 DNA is TGTGCCAGCAGCTTAGCCGGACTAGCGGGAGTGGGCGAGCAGTACTTC. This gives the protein CASSLAGLAGVGEQYF.

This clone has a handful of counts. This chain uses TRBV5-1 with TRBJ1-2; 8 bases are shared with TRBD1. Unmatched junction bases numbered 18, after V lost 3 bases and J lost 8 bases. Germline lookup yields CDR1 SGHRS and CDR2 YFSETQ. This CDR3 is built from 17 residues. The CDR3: CASSSEISGGAGSGYTF. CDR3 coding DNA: TGCGCCAGCAGCTCGGAGATCTCAGGGGGCGCGGGGTCGGGCTACACCTTC.

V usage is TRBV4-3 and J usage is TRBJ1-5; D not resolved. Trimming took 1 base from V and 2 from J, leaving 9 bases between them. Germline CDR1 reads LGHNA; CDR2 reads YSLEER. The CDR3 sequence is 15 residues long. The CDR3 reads CASSQGYGGNQPQHF. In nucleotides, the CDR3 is TGCGCCAGCAGCCAAGGCTACGGGGGCAATCAGCCCCAGCATTTT.